This passage covers 28 T cell receptor beta chains from one sample sequenced in a study of CD8 T cells in Susac syndrome. Random hexamers were used to reverse transcribe an amount of 0.5 to 1 ug RNA. TCRdb re-analysed the immunoSEQ multiplex PCR reads in MiXCR, keeping a single row per CDR3 protein. The sample consists of about 180,000 distinct CDR3 sequences, roughly 94% of them appearing once. The source material was CD4+ T cells from PBMCs. The receptors here all came from a human donor with Susac syndrome.

CDR3 protein: CASSRLRGATDTQYF. The CDR3, as DNA: TGTGCCAGCAGTAGGCTACGGGGGGCCACAGATACGCAGTATTTT. The chain combines TRBV7-2 with TRBJ2-3; D might be TRBD2 (7 bases). The germline CDR1 and CDR2 sequences are SGHTA and FQGNSA. This CDR3 has 15 amino acids. Deletions cut 6 bases from V and 2 bases from J, with 15 bases between.

V gene TRBV20-1 combines with J gene TRBJ2-2, with 10 bases that match TRBD1. This CDR3 has 15 amino acids. Germline V lookup: CDR1 DFQATT, CDR2 SNEGSKA (reference sequence). With 5 bases clipped from V and 5 bases from J, the junction kept 8 bases outside the gene matches. This CDR3 reads CSAVPGQGPTGELFF. CDR3 bases: TGCAGTGCTGTTCCGGGACAGGGGCCTACCGGGGAGCTGTTTTTT.

V and J are TRBV11-2 and TRBJ2-5; D not certain. The V end lost 3 bases, the J end lost 3 bases, and 5 bases lay between the germline ends. The germline V gene encodes CDR1 SGHAT and CDR2 FQNNGV. This CDR3 spans 12 amino acids. The CDR3 DNA follows: TGTGCCAGCAGCTTTATTGAAGAGACCCAGTACTTC. It is translated as CASSFIEETQYF.

The CDR3 spells CASSLVGQNFQTQYF. CDR3 nucleotides: TGTGCCAGCAGCCTTGTGGGACAAAATTTCCAGACCCAGTACTTC. The gene calls are TRBV27 and TRBJ2-5; TRBD1 might be the D (6 bases). This CDR3 is built from 15 residues. V lost 6 bases, J lost 6 bases, and 20 bases lay in between. CDR1 and CDR2 from the germline V gene are MNHEY and SMNVEV (reference sequence).

The gene calls are TRBV9 and TRBJ1-1, with D unclear. CDR1 and CDR2 from the germline V gene are SGDLS and YYNGEE. The CDR3 has 13 amino acids. V dropped 0 bases and J dropped 2 bases, with 5 bases sitting between them. The chain's CDR3 is CASSVDVNTEAFF. As DNA, the CDR3 is TGTGCCAGCAGCGTAGACGTTAACACTGAAGCTTTCTTT.

This chain uses TRBV19 with TRBJ2-7, with 10 bases aligning to TRBD2. From germline, CDR1 is LNHDA and CDR2 SQIVND (reference sequence). The CDR3 totals 14 residues. V gave up 4 bases and J gave up 3 bases; unmatched junction bases: 3. CDR3 in amino acids: CASSKLAGGYEQYF. The CDR3 DNA follows: TGTGCCAGTAGTAAATTAGCGGGGGGCTACGAGCAGTACTTC.

The chain couples TRBV5-1 to TRBJ1-1; D unresolved. Germline CDR1 and CDR2: SGHRS and YFSETQ. The length of the CDR3 is 14 residues. Trimming stripped 4 bases from V and 4 bases from J, with 14 bases between. Here the CDR3 reads CASSPLFLGTEAFF. The CDR3 coding sequence is TGCGCCAGCAGCCCTTTATTCCTGGGCACTGAAGCTTTCTTT.

The chain links TRBV28 to TRBJ2-7; D is uncertain. Germline lookup yields CDR1 MDHEN and CDR2 SYDVKM. The V and J ends lost 10 bases and 6 bases respectively, with 16 bases between them. The CDR3 is made up of 12 amino acids. This CDR3 reads CATQVGGSEQYF. The CDR3 coding sequence is TGTGCCACCCAAGTTGGTGGATCCGAGCAGTACTTC.

Written as DNA, the CDR3 is TGTGCCAGCGGTTTGACGGGACTTATCAATCAGCCCCAGCATTTT. It encodes CASGLTGLINQPQHF. This chain joins TRBV2 and TRBJ1-5, with D perhaps TRBD1 (5 bases). Germline CDR1 SNHLY, CDR2 FYNNEI. V lost 8 bases to trimming and J lost 3 bases, with 17 bases between them. The CDR3 contains 15 residues.

This chain uses TRBV6-1 with TRBJ2-7; D is undetermined. V lost 6 bases and J 0 bases, leaving 18 bases between the germline ends. The CDR3 has 16 amino acids. Germline values: CDR1 MNHNS, CDR2 SASEGT. CDR3 coding DNA: TGTGCCAGCAGGACCCGGATGCGGTTCCTCTCCTACGAGCAGTACTTC. Protein sequence: CASRTRMRFLSYEQYF.

V gene TRBV12-3 or TRBV12-4 combines with J gene TRBJ2-5; TRBD1 matches 9 bases. The CDR3 loop spans 15 amino acids. The V and J ends lost 7 bases and 0 bases, in that order; junction bases with no gene match: 6. CDR3 sequence reads: CASTRGQGYQETQYF. The CDR3 DNA reads as TGTGCCAGCACCCGGGGACAGGGATACCAAGAGACCCAGTACTTC.

The chain employs TRBV20-1 and TRBJ2-2; 10 positions match TRBD2. V gave up 2 bases and J gave up 4 bases; unmatched junction bases: 10. The CDR3 extends over 17 amino acids. CDR1 and CDR2 from the germline V gene are DFQATT and SNEGSKA (reference sequence). The CDR3 nucleotides are TGCAGTGCTAGAAATCGACTAGCGGGTACCGGCACCGGGGAGCTGTTTTTT. Translating it yields CSARNRLAGTGTGELFF.

The gene calls are TRBV10-3 and TRBJ2-3, with 9 bases that match TRBD1. V lost 7 bases and J lost 2; bases outside the gene matches: 7. Germline V gene sequence: CDR1 ENHRY, CDR2 SYGVKD. The CDR3 consists of 15 residues. CDR3 in amino acids: CAIMEDRGDTDTQYF. The CDR3 DNA is TGTGCCATCATGGAGGACAGGGGAGACACAGATACGCAGTATTTT.

The V and J genes are TRBV3-1 and TRBJ2-1; tentatively, D is TRBD2 (6 bases). Trimming removed 2 bases at V and 4 bases at J, with 18 bases between. Germline V gene data show CDR1 as LGHDT and CDR2 as YNNKEL (reference sequence). The CDR3 is 17 amino acids. CDR3 protein: CASSQTEEGWGYNEQFF. CDR3 sequence (DNA): TGTGCCAGCAGCCAAACCGAGGAGGGCTGGGGGTACAATGAGCAGTTCTTC.

This clonotype has just one count. This chain uses TRBV18 with TRBJ1-1; D perhaps matches TRBD1 (5 bases). V was shortened by 2 bases and J by 7 bases, with 11 bases between the two germline ends. Looked up from germline, CDR1 is KGHSH and CDR2 is LQKENI. The CDR3 runs to 13 residues. The CDR3 spells CASSPTGDGEAFF. CDR3 bases: TGTGCCAGCTCACCAACGGGGGATGGTGAAGCTTTCTTT.

J is TRBJ1-2 and V is TRBV30; D unresolved. Trimming took 8 bases from V and 8 from J, leaving 12 bases between them. The CDR3 extends over 10 amino acids. The V gene's germline CDR1 is GTSNPN and CDR2 SVGIG (reference sequence). CDR3 sequence reads: CAGLREGYTF. The DNA for the CDR3 is TGTGCCGGGCTTAGAGAGGGCTACACCTTC.

The V and J genes are TRBV20-1 and TRBJ2-3; D not certain. The CDR3 is 15 residues long. Trimming took 2 bases from V and 0 from J, leaving 12 bases between them. Germline CDR1 is DFQATT and CDR2 is SNEGSKA (reference sequence). The CDR3 bases are TGCAGTGCTAGAAGGATCGGATCTAGCACAGATACGCAGTATTTT. This translates into CSARRIGSSTDTQYF.

This rearrangement joins TRBV9 to TRBJ2-1; 12 positions agree with TRBD2. The CDR3 length is 18 residues. V was clipped by 4 bases and J by 0 bases; unmatched bases: 8. Germline V gene data show CDR1 as SGDLS and CDR2 as YYNGEE. The CDR3 loop reads CASSTPPSGRGSYNEQFF. CDR3 nucleotides: TGTGCCAGCAGCACCCCGCCTAGCGGGAGGGGCTCCTACAATGAGCAGTTCTTC. The full variable domain, completed using reference TRBV9 and TRBJ2-1, is DSGVTQTPKHLITATGQRVTLRCSPRSGDLSVYWYQQSLDQGLQFLIQYYNGEERAKGNILERFSAQQFPDLHSELNLSSLELGDSALYFCASSTPPSGRGSYNEQFFGPGTRLTVL.

This sequence joins TRBV4-3 and TRBJ2-4; no reliable D call. V was shortened by 0 bases and J by 6 bases, with 6 bases between the two germline ends. The germline CDR1 and CDR2 sequences are LGHNA and YSLEER. The CDR3 length is 13 residues. CDR3 bases: TGCGCCAGCAGCCAAGATGTCAGAAACATTCAGTACTTC. Amino acids: CASSQDVRNIQYF.

This clonotype showed up just once. This rearrangement joins TRBV20-1 to TRBJ2-1; TRBD2 agrees at 7 bases. This CDR3 region has 16 residues. Trimming removed 1 base from V and 1 base from J; junction bases left unmatched: 7. CDR1 is DFQATT and CDR2 is SNEGSKA in the germline V gene (reference sequence). The chain's CDR3 is CSARVRGRGSYNEQFF. The CDR3 DNA reads TGCAGTGCTAGAGTCCGCGGGAGAGGGTCCTACAATGAGCAGTTCTTC.

This chain links TRBV11-2 with TRBJ2-3; 9 bases map to TRBD1. The germline V gene encodes CDR1 SGHAT and CDR2 FQNNGV. J lost 4 bases, V lost 3 bases, and 5 bases had no gene match. This CDR3 contains 15 residues. The CDR3 DNA reads TGTGCCAGCAGCTTCCGGGACAGGGTCGCAGATACGCAGTATTTT. Translated: CASSFRDRVADTQYF.

V and J are TRBV30 and TRBJ2-3; TRBD1 matches at 9 bases. The CDR3 length is 15 residues. CDR1 is GTSNPN, CDR2 SVGIG, per germline (reference sequence). V lost 3 bases, J lost 3 bases, and 7 bases stayed unmatched. The CDR3 DNA reads as TGTGCCTGGAGCCGGGACAGGGTCGGGACAGATACGCAGTATTTT. Translated: CAWSRDRVGTDTQYF.

This chain uses TRBV19 with TRBJ2-1, with 11 bases lining up with TRBD2. The CDR3 runs to 16 residues. J gave up 7 bases and V 5 bases, and 10 bases lay outside the gene matches. Germline V lookup: CDR1 LNHDA, CDR2 SQIVND (reference sequence). For the CDR3, the DNA is TGTGCCAGTAGTCCAACTAGCGGGAGATCGAGGAATGAGCAGTTCTTC. Protein product: CASSPTSGRSRNEQFF.

This clonotype came up once. The V call is TRBV29-1, the J call TRBJ2-3; D might be TRBD1 or TRBD2, each matching 5 bases. The CDR3 is made up of 12 amino acids. The V end was cut by 1 base, the J end by 4 bases, with 6 bases between. The germline CDR1 and CDR2 sequences are SQVTM and ANQGSEA. CDR3 sequence reads: CSVEVGADTQYF. CDR3 bases: TGCAGCGTTGAAGTGGGGGCAGATACGCAGTATTTT.

In nucleotides, the CDR3 is TGCAGTGCTAGTAACAACATGAACACTGAAGCTTTCTTT. As protein: CSASNNMNTEAFF. This sequence joins TRBV20-1 and TRBJ1-1, with unresolved D. Germline V gene sequence: CDR1 DFQATT, CDR2 SNEGSKA (reference sequence). V was trimmed by 3 bases and J by 0 bases, leaving 8 bases between them. This CDR3 is 13 amino acids long.

V is TRBV28 and J is TRBJ1-5; the D gene is possibly TRBD1 (5 bases). The CDR3 is 14 residues long. Between the trimmed V and J ends, which lost 8 bases and 0 bases, there was a span of 11 bases. The V gene's germline CDR1 is MDHEN and CDR2 SYDVKM. CDR3 nucleotide sequence: TGTGCCAGCGTAATAGGGGCTAGCAATCAGCCCCAGCATTTT. Amino acid sequence: CASVIGASNQPQHF.

In its sample, this clonotype was seen once. This chain joins TRBV12-3 or TRBV12-4 and TRBJ2-4; 12 bases are shared with TRBD2. The CDR3 covers 14 residues. V gave up 5 bases and J gave up 8 bases; unmatched junction bases: 4. The CDR3: CASSPLAGGDIQYF. In DNA, the CDR3 is TGTGCCAGCAGTCCTCTAGCGGGAGGGGACATTCAGTACTTC.

This clonotype was picked up a small number of times. The chain joins TRBV4-1 to TRBJ1-5; no reliable D call. The CDR3 consists of 16 residues. In germline, CDR1 is MGHRA, CDR2 YSYEKL. V dropped 1 base and J dropped 0 bases, with 10 bases sitting between them. Here the CDR3 DNA reads TGCGCCAGCAGCCAAGCGGCAGCCCGTAGCAATCAGCCCCAGCATTTT. It codes for CASSQAAARSNQPQHF.